Presented here are 5 T cell receptor beta chains from one specimen sequenced in a study of T cells expressing NK-cell markers. TCRdb re-called the 5' RACE reads, yielding one record per CDR3 amino acid sequence without DNA. There are 5,000 to 6,500 distinct CDR3 sequences in the sample, with about 60% held by the top ten. The sample comprised blood T cells: a sorted CD56 or NKG2C T cell subset, CD4+ or CD8+ T cells, or bulk PBMC T cells (not recorded which). These receptors were collected from a man between 18 and 35 years old in good health.

This chain uses TRBV20-1 with TRBJ2-1; TCRdb names TRBD2, which stays unverified in the absence of DNA. This CDR3 has 15 amino acids. CDR1 is DFQATT, CDR2 SNEGSKA, per germline (reference sequence). This CDR3 reads CSAQRGVGGSNEQFF.

The chain carries TRBV11-2 and TRBJ2-1; the TRBD1 assignment by TCRdb is unverifiable without DNA. This CDR3 has 16 residues. CDR1 SGHAT and CDR2 FQNNGV come from the germline V gene. This CDR3 is CASSLDSWAGMGEQFF.

The chain joins TRBV24-1 to TRBJ2-5; TCRdb designates TRBD2, a call that cannot be tested without DNA. Germline V gives CDR1 KGHDR, CDR2 SFDVKD. The CDR3 length is 16 residues. CDR3 protein: CATSDQVAGGVETQYF.

The rearrangement links TRBV4-2 to TRBJ2-1; TCRdb outputs TRBD2, but without DNA this stays unchecked. This CDR3 is built from 16 residues. Looked up from germline, CDR1 is LGHNA and CDR2 is YNFKEQ. CDR3 amino acids: CASSQEASGSYNEQFF.

This clonotype counts as medium-sized (0.01 to 0.1%) by frequency. The chain uses TRBV11-2 and TRBJ2-5; as DNA is missing, the TRBD2 call by TCRdb cannot be tested. Per the germline V gene, CDR1 is SGHAT and CDR2 is FQNNGV. This CDR3 region has 14 residues. This CDR3 reads CASSLTSGKETQYF.